What follows are 17 T cell receptor beta chains derived from one specimen sequenced in a study of T-cell memory formation after mild COVID-19. TCRdb reprocessed the 5' RACE reads with MiXCR, giving one entry per CDR3 protein. The table records under 450,000 distinct CDR3 sequences, 13% to 15% of them present only once. Sequences were obtained from PBMCs or a T cell subset sorted from them (not recorded which). The receptors come from a young man who had mild COVID-19 (a few samples of this study predate the infection). Cell type and time point are not known.

The chain couples TRBV18 to TRBJ2-2, with 12 bases that match TRBD2. Germline lookup yields CDR1 KGHSH and CDR2 LQKENI. V lost 1 base, J lost 0 bases, and 12 bases stayed unmatched. This CDR3 has 21 residues. The CDR3 protein is CASSPLVTSGGPLSNTGELFF. DNA of the CDR3: TGTGCCAGCTCACCACTGGTGACTAGCGGGGGCCCTCTCTCGAACACCGGGGAGCTGTTTTTT.

J is TRBJ2-3 and V is TRBV7-2; 10 bases are shared with TRBD2. The CDR3 extends over 17 amino acids. The germline V gene has CDR1 SGHTA and CDR2 FQGNSA. V lost 1 base and J lost 0; bases outside the gene matches: 4. CDR3 sequence reads: CASSLVLAGPSTDTQYF. The DNA for the CDR3 is TGTGCCAGCAGCTTAGTACTAGCGGGGCCTAGCACAGATACGCAGTATTTT. Looking up the rest from reference TRBV7-2 and TRBJ2-3 gives the full variable domain: GAGVSQSPSNKVTEKGKDVELRCDPISGHTALYWYRQSLGQGLEFLIYFQGNSAPDKSGLPSDRFSAERTGGSVSTLTIQRTQQEDSAVYLCASSLVLAGPSTDTQYFGPGTRLTVL.

This clonotype was recorded a few times. V gene TRBV2 combines with J gene TRBJ1-1, with 7 bases lining up with TRBD1. V trimming: 10 bases; J trimming: 5 bases; junction bases outside the gene matches: 7. There are 12 residues in the CDR3. Germline V CDR1 and CDR2: SNHLY, FYNNEI. The CDR3, as DNA: TGTGCCACCAGGGGGGACATAACTGAAGCTTTCTTT. Translating gives CATRGDITEAFF. Supplemented by reference TRBV2 and TRBJ1-1, the full variable domain reads EPEVTQTPSHQVTQMGQEVILRCVPISNHLYFYWYRQILGQKVEFLVSFYNNEISEKSEIFDDQFSVERPDGSNFTLKIRSTKLEDSAMYFCATRGDITEAFFGQGTRLTVV.

The chain uses TRBV27 and TRBJ2-2; possibly TRBD2 for D (6 bases). The V gene's germline CDR1 is MNHEY and CDR2 SMNVEV (reference sequence). V lost 5 bases, J lost 6 bases, and 16 bases lay in between. The length of the CDR3 is 15 residues. The CDR3 sequence: CASSPRGWGAGELFF. CDR3 bases: TGTGCCAGCAGTCCCCGAGGTTGGGGGGCCGGGGAGCTGTTTTTT.

This clonotype was detected many times. The chain carries TRBV10-3 and TRBJ2-1, with 7 positions matching TRBD2. V was clipped by 0 bases and J by 7 bases; unmatched bases: 6. The germline V gene encodes CDR1 ENHRY and CDR2 SYGVKD. The length of the CDR3 is 15 residues. CDR3 bases: TGTGCCATCAGTGAGTCATCAGCGGGGAGGAATGAGCAGTTCTTC. Translation: CAISESSAGRNEQFF.

V usage is TRBV29-1 and J usage is TRBJ1-4; 8 bases map to TRBD1. From germline, CDR1 is SQVTM and CDR2 ANQGSEA. The CDR3 has 11 residues. V lost 7 bases to trimming and J lost 8 bases; unmatched junction nucleotides: 3. This CDR3 is CSGRQGEKLFF. CDR3 coding DNA: TGCAGCGGGAGACAGGGGGAAAAACTGTTTTTT.

The CDR3 spells CATSAGRGGNEQFF. For the CDR3, the DNA is TGTGCCACCAGTGCGGGCAGGGGAGGGAATGAGCAGTTCTTC. V usage is TRBV24-1 and J usage is TRBJ2-1, with a weak D call TRBD2 (7 bases). The CDR3 runs 14 residues. In germline, CDR1 is KGHDR, CDR2 SFDVKD. V lost 5 bases to trimming and J lost 7 bases, with 14 bases between them.

V is TRBV5-4 and J is TRBJ2-2; D is unclear. CDR3 size: 13 residues. CDR1 is SGHNT, CDR2 YYREEE, per germline (reference sequence). The V end was cut by 1 base, the J end by 5 bases, with 6 bases between. CDR3 sequence (DNA): TGTGCCAGCAGCTTGTACCAGACCGGGGAGCTGTTTTTT. It specifies CASSLYQTGELFF. The full variable domain, its missing parts supplied by reference TRBV5-4 and TRBJ2-2, is ETGVTQSPTHLIKTRGQQVTLRCSSQSGHNTVSWYQQALGQGPQFIFQYYREEENGRGNFPPRFSGLQFPNYSSELNVNALELDDSALYLCASSLYQTGELFFGEGSRLTVL.

The V gene is TRBV3-1, the J gene TRBJ2-3; weak D call: TRBD2 (7 bases). V was shortened by 4 bases and J by 1 base, with 12 bases between the two germline ends. CDR1 is LGHDT and CDR2 is YNNKEL in the germline V gene (reference sequence). The CDR3 consists of 15 residues. The CDR3 DNA is TGTGCCAGCAGCCGACGGGGGGCGCGCACAGATACGCAGTATTTT. It codes for CASSRRGARTDTQYF.

This clonotype has just a few counts. The chain combines TRBV18 with TRBJ2-3; TRBD2 matches at 10 bases. Germline-derived CDR1 and CDR2 are KGHSH and LQKENI. The J segment lost 4 bases and the V segment lost 1 base, leaving 8 bases of the junction unmatched. This CDR3 is built from 17 residues. The DNA of the CDR3 is TGTGCCAGCTCACCACTTAGTACTAGCGGGGCGCCAGATACGCAGTATTTT. Translation gives CASSPLSTSGAPDTQYF. The full variable domain, completed using reference TRBV18 and TRBJ2-3, is NAGVMQNPRHLVRRRGQEARLRCSPMKGHSHVYWYRQLPEEGLKFMVYLQKENIIDESGMPKERFSAEFPKEGPSILRIQQVVRGDSAAYFCASSPLSTSGAPDTQYFGPGTRLTVL.

The V and J genes are TRBV5-1 and TRBJ2-3; 8 bases fit TRBD2. The J segment lost 6 bases and the V segment lost 4 bases, leaving 7 bases of the junction unmatched. CDR1 and CDR2 from the germline V gene are SGHRS and YFSETQ. This CDR3 spans 14 amino acids. The CDR3 region is CASSPGGAGDTQYF. In DNA form, the CDR3 reads TGCGCCAGCAGCCCCGGGGGGGCAGGGGATACGCAGTATTTT.

The rearrangement joins TRBV10-3 to TRBJ2-1; 11 bases map to TRBD2. V lost 9 bases and J lost 3; bases outside the gene matches: 7. The CDR3 length is 15 residues. Germline CDR1 ENHRY, CDR2 SYGVKD. CDR3 amino acids: CAISMTSGNYNEQFF. The CDR3 nucleotides are TGTGCCATTTCCATGACTAGCGGGAACTACAATGAGCAGTTCTTC.

This clonotype came up a few times. The CDR3 sequence is CASSENRGGTGELFF. The CDR3 DNA reads TGTGCCAGCAGTGAAAACAGGGGAGGGACCGGGGAGCTGTTTTTT. V is TRBV25-1 and J is TRBJ2-2; D could derive from TRBD1 or TRBD2 (7 bases each). Trimming cost V 2 bases and J 5 bases, with 12 bases left between them. This CDR3 is built from 15 residues. CDR1 MGHDK and CDR2 SYGVNS come from the germline V gene.

This clonotype was seen more than once but under ten times. CDR3 protein: CASSSRMGQGWDTQYF. The CDR3 coding sequence is TGTGCCAGCAGCTCGAGAATGGGACAGGGTTGGGATACGCAGTATTTT. The genes are TRBV7-2 and TRBJ2-3, with 9 bases lining up with TRBD1. With V trimmed by 4 bases and J by 6 bases, 11 bases remained unmatched. CDR1 is SGHTA, CDR2 FQGNSA, per germline. CDR3 size: 16 residues.

The chain is built from TRBV7-9 and TRBJ1-1; D is perhaps TRBD1 (5 bases). Trimming took off 6 bases at V and 4 bases at J, with 21 bases between the two ends. The CDR3 is 16 amino acids. Germline assignment: CDR1 SEHNR and CDR2 FQNEAQ (reference sequence). In DNA form, the CDR3 reads TGTGCCAGCAGTTTCGACCGGGGCGGGGACCGCACTGAAGCTTTCTTT. It encodes CASSFDRGGDRTEAFF.

V and J are TRBV6-5 and TRBJ2-1; 8 bases agree with TRBD1. The V and J ends lost 6 bases and 0 bases, in that order; junction bases with no gene match: 7. Germline values: CDR1 MNHEY, CDR2 SVGAGI. CDR3 length equals 16 residues. The CDR3 sequence is CASRRHTGGSYNEQFF. CDR3 nucleotide sequence: TGTGCCAGCAGGCGCCACACAGGGGGCTCCTACAATGAGCAGTTCTTC.

This clonotype was detected only a few times. The J gene is TRBJ1-2, the V gene TRBV7-8; TRBD1 matches 8 bases. Germline CDR1 reads SGHVS; CDR2 reads FQNEAQ. V gave up 1 base and J gave up 4 bases; unmatched junction bases: 11. The length of the CDR3 is 17 residues. CDR3 DNA sequence: TGTGCCAGCAGCTTAGTCGTCGATGGGACAGGAGCCTATGGCTACACCTTC. As protein: CASSLVVDGTGAYGYTF. Using reference TRBV7-8 and TRBJ1-2 for the parts outside the CDR3, the full variable domain is GAGVSQSPRYKVAKRGQDVALRCDPISGHVSLFWYQQALGQGPEFLTYFQNEAQLDKSGLPSDRFFAERPEGSVSTLKIQRTQQEDSAVYLCASSLVVDGTGAYGYTFGSGTRLTVV.